This TCR beta chain is drawn from a study of shared clonotypes between healthy human individuals (dated by TCRdb to 2020 to 2021). Study-wide context: Three men and a couple of women, aged 18 to 49 years, made up the cohort. Between about 0.94 and 8.9 billion PBMCs per donor were obtained by leukapheresis. To estimate repertoire size and how much clonotype sharing occurs between individuals, the study deeply sequenced the blood TCR repertoires of five healthy adults. For each donor, three plates each were used for CD4 naive and CD4 memory, two plates were used for CD8 naive, and one plate was used for CD8 memory. To increase sequencing depth and limit assay-specific biases, different laboratories used diverse techniques to prepare libraries and sequence TCR repertoires.

Findings and caveats that apply to the study as a whole: Even with the large sequencing depth, rarefaction of the sorted-subset datasets indicated that sequencing was incomplete. Pairwise subsampling led to the expectation that sequencing depth would affect the degree of clonotype sharing among donors. Compared with non-shared clonotypes, the clonotypes found in all four sorted-subset donors had higher generation probabilities. Estimated clonotype richness was generally larger for naive than for memory subsets. When several donors were compared, the shared fraction of clonotypes was about 5% for naive CD4, 3.5% to 4% for naive CD8, 2% to 2.5% for memory CD4, and 0.4% for memory CD8. Because the study included a small number of donors, the genetic and exposure-history diversity represented was limited. Sampling was limited to blood, and TCR repertoires in tissue likely differ from TCR repertoires in blood.

TCR CDR3 regions were amplified from genomic DNA by multiplex PCR using the deep immunoSEQ assay. Extracted genomic DNA from each cell subset was spread evenly across all wells of several immunoSEQ 96-well plates, with each plate serving as a replicate. For sorted subsets, 150 to 250 ng genomic DNA, equal to 30,000 or so T cell genomes, was loaded into each replicate PCR. The purified libraries were quantified using a Qubit 3.0 fluorometer, sized with a Bioanalyzer 2100, and then quantified again using the KAPA Library Quantification kit. Every immunoSEQ 96-well plate was sequenced on a dedicated single-read 150-cycle Illumina NextSeq 550 flow cell. As for the original processing: Because the immunoSEQ output held only junctional sequences and lacked quality scores, the filtering could not match the filtering applied to full-length reads. To assign V/J genes and CDR3, sequences were annotated using PyIR, a Python wrapper for IgBLAST v1.9, with IMGT germline references. Reads were removed for weak V/J assignments (E-value above 1e-6), missing CDR3, stop codons, out-of-frame junctions, or ambiguous translated residues. V3J clonotypes were defined as sequences sharing the same inferred V gene, J gene, and CDR3 amino acid sequence. The percentage overlap between two repertoires was calculated by dividing the number of shared unique clonotypes by the size of the smaller repertoire. Three approaches were used to assess repertoire richness: RTK rarefaction, the Chao1 estimator, and Recon v2.1 estimates of unobserved clonotypes. For all TCRbeta clonotypes obtained by the gDNA method from a handful of donors, generation probabilities were computed with OLGA. TCRdb's version of the immuneACCESS table is confined to in-frame rearrangements and falls short of the full clone set. An unresolved V gene accounts for under half of the shortfall where checked; the remainder is of unknown origin. That table furnishes V, J and clone size, whereas the DNA furnished D and trimming. The sample contains about 1 million clones, about 74% of them found a single time. Around 1.4% of the sample lies in the top ten.

The donors were healthy, HIV-negative adults with no recently reported acute infections or vaccinations. Only Caucasian adults living in Nashville, Tennessee, USA were represented among the donors. CD4+ T cells were enriched through magnetic negative selection, after which naive cells were positively selected on CD45RA and the remaining negative fraction served as the memory subset. Blood was collected by leukapheresis, and PBMCs were isolated by Ficoll-Histopaque density gradient centrifugation and then cryopreserved in liquid nitrogen vapor phase. Purity and quantity of every magnetically sorted T cell population were checked by analytical flow cytometry. Genomic DNA was isolated from every sorted fraction and measured by UV absorbance on a Nanodrop 2000c. This clone was detected once. Its recognized antigen is unknown. Base quality data are lacking; no much larger clone is found one base away.

Source material: memory CD4+ T cells sorted from blood. Read against the paper, the sample's cell subset or site label means: CD45RA-negative fraction. The clonotype was recovered from a man between 18 and 29 years old in good health.

Here the CDR3 is given as CASSIKGNSRGSIQETQYF. The nucleotide sequence reads as follows: TGTGCCAGTAGTATAAAGGGCAACTCCAGGGGCTCGATCCAAGAGACCCAGTACTTC. Recombination connected TRBV19 to TRBJ2-5, with a weak D call of TRBD1 (6 bases match). The CDR3 spans 19 residues, from the cysteine through the phenylalanine. Of the read, only the CDR3 DNA is kept; its 57 bases are in frame from base 1. V and J lose 2 bases and 1 base, and a span of 23 bases separates them. The germline V gene (reference sequence) supplies CDR1 LNHDA and CDR2 SQIVND.